This TCR beta chain is drawn from a study of blood T cell repertoires in COVID-19. Original handling: Cell counts per sample came from amplifying reference gene primers. Using immunoSEQ multiplex PCR, the repertoire was profiled, and TCRdb retains in-frame clones only, with some absent. That table furnishes V, J and clone size, whereas the DNA furnished D and trimming. The table records 200,000 to 250,000 clones, around 86% of them present only once. Clinical histories supplied by participants themselves formed the basis of cohort assignment. V shed 5 bases and J 2 bases; nucleotides not matched to a gene: 4. Germline CDR1 reads LNHDA; CDR2 reads SQIVND (reference sequence). The CDR3 contains 14 residues.

This TCR was sampled from a woman between 50 and 59 years old with acute COVID-19. V and J are TRBV19 and TRBJ1-1, with 8 bases aligning to TRBD1. The sequencing sample was made of PBMCs or T cells enriched from blood (not recorded which). For the CDR3, the DNA is TGTGCCAGTAGTTGGGACAGGCCCAACACTGAAGCTTTCTTT. Translation: CASSWDRPNTEAFF.